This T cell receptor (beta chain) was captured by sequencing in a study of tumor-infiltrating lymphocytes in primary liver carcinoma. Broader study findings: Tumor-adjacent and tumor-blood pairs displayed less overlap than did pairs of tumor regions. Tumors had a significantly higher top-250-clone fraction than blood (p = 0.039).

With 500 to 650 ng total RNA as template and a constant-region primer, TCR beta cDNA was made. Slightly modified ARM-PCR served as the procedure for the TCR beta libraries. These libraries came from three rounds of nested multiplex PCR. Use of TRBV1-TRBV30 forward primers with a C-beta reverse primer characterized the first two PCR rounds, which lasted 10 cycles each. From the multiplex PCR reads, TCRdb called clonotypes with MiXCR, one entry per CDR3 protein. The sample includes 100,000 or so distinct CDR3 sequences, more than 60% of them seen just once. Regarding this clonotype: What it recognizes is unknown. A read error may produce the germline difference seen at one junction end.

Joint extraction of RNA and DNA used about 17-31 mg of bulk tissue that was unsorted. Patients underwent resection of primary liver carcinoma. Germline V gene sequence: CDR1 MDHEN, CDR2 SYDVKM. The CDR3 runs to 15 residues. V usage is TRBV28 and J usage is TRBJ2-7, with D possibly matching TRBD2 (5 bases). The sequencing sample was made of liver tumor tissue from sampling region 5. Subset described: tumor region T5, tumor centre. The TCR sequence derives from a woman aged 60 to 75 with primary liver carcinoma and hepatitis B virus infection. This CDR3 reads CASSLQLVPPYGQYF. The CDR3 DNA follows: TGCGCCAGCAGTTTACAACTAGTTCCCCCTTACGGGCAGTACTTC.